One T cell receptor beta chain is described in this entry. As yet, its antigen is unknown. This CDR3 is built from 17 residues. V shed 5 bases, J shed 5 bases, and the junction held 12 bases outside the gene matches. Germline CDR1 reads SEHNR; CDR2 reads FQNEAQ (reference sequence). The record originates from a study of vaccination effects on CD4 cells after COVID-19. The repertoire was sequenced with immunoSEQ multiplex PCR; TCRdb's copy has only in-frame clones and lacks some. The sample lists fewer than 30,000 clones; about four fifths were seen once. Expansion of antigen-specific CD4+ T cells with viral peptide pools was carried out by the ViraFEST assay before sequencing. Investigators separated out CD4+ T cells once around nine days of culture had passed. In the vaccine recipients, nucleocapsid antibodies were negative and there was no prior SARS-CoV-2 infection.

Sequenced material: CD4+ T cells from PBMCs cultured with SARS-CoV-2 spike peptides, taken before COVID-19 vaccination. This sequence originates from a human donor who received a COVID-19 vaccine. The chain is built from TRBV7-9 and TRBJ2-5; 12 bases align to TRBD1. This chain's CDR3 is CASSRDPGQGAWETQYF. The CDR3 DNA sequence: TGTGCCAGCAGCCGGGACCCGGGACAGGGGGCCTGGGAGACCCAGTACTTC.